This is a list of T cell receptor beta chains from one sample in a study of high-grade serous ovarian cancer treatment subgroups. The protocol was immunoSEQ multiplex PCR, while the TCRdb copy is restricted to in-frame clones and leaves out a portion. The sample contains about 7,800 clones, 50% to 75% of which appear only once. The sequencing input was tumor tissue. These TCRs come from a human donor with high-grade serous ovarian cancer. The CDR3 runs from the conserved cysteine through the conserved F or W. A D gene is named only where the DNA matches it firmly. Some rows have no size entry. The others give once, few or many, or a class for an expanded clone.

j_call: TRBJ2-5; clone_size: -; d_call: -; v_call: TRBV7-2; cdr3_nt: TGTGCCAGCAGCTTTGAGGGGTTCGGGGAGACCCAGTACTTC; cdr3_aa: CASSFEGFGETQYF
j_call: TRBJ1-1; clone_size: few; d_call: -; v_call: TRBV7-9; cdr3_nt: TGTGCCAGCAGCCCCCGACAGTTTGTGAACACTGAAGCTTTCTTT; cdr3_aa: CASSPRQFVNTEAFF
j_call: TRBJ2-3; clone_size: -; d_call: TRBD2; v_call: TRBV5-4; cdr3_nt: TGTGCCAGCAGCTTGGAAGGGACTAGCGGAGATACGCAGTATTTT; cdr3_aa: CASSLEGTSGDTQYF
j_call: TRBJ1-4; clone_size: -; d_call: TRBD1; v_call: TRBV28; cdr3_nt: TGTGCCAGCAGCAAGGGACAGGGTAGGGAAAAACTGTTTTTT; cdr3_aa: CASSKGQGREKLFF
j_call: TRBJ2-5; clone_size: few; d_call: -; v_call: TRBV30; cdr3_nt: TGTGCCTGGAGTTTTGCGGGCGTCGAAGAGACCCAGTACTTC; cdr3_aa: CAWSFAGVEETQYF
j_call: TRBJ2-7; clone_size: -; d_call: TRBD1; v_call: TRBV7-8; cdr3_nt: TGTGCCAGCAGCTCCCGACAGGGACCCTCCTACGAGCAGTACTTC; cdr3_aa: CASSSRQGPSYEQYF
j_call: TRBJ1-5; clone_size: -; d_call: -; v_call: TRBV5-5; cdr3_nt: TGTGCCAGCAGCCAGGCCTCGAGGGCCCCCCTTGTGCAGCCCCAGCATTTT; cdr3_aa: CASSQASRAPLVQPQHF
j_call: TRBJ1-1; clone_size: -; d_call: TRBD1; v_call: TRBV6-1; cdr3_nt: TGTGCCAGCAGTGAATACCGGACAGGGCCCATCGCTTTCTTT; cdr3_aa: CASSEYRTGPIAFF
j_call: TRBJ1-1; clone_size: -; d_call: -; v_call: TRBV5-1; cdr3_nt: TGCGCCAGCAGCCCTTGGGGGGGGAACACTGAAGCTTTCTTT; cdr3_aa: CASSPWGGNTEAFF
j_call: TRBJ1-2; clone_size: few; d_call: -; v_call: TRBV28; cdr3_nt: TGTGCCAGCAGTTTACTGGGTGGCTACACCTTC; cdr3_aa: CASSLLGGYTF
j_call: TRBJ2-1; clone_size: -; d_call: TRBD2; v_call: TRBV18; cdr3_nt: TGTGCCAGCTCACCACGTAGTCTAGCGGGATCCTACAATGAGCAGTTCTTC; cdr3_aa: CASSPRSLAGSYNEQFF
j_call: TRBJ2-7; clone_size: -; d_call: TRBD2; v_call: TRBV4-3; cdr3_nt: TGCGCCAGCAGCCAAGAGCCGGGACTAGACGGATTCGAGCAGTACTTC; cdr3_aa: CASSQEPGLDGFEQYF
j_call: TRBJ2-1; clone_size: -; d_call: -; v_call: TRBV20-1; cdr3_nt: TGCAGTGCAGGACAGTACAATGAGCAGTTCTTC; cdr3_aa: CSAGQYNEQFF
j_call: TRBJ1-4; clone_size: -; d_call: -; v_call: TRBV7-2; cdr3_nt: TGTGCCAGCAGCTTTCGGCAGGGTGGGGAAAAACTGTTTTTT; cdr3_aa: CASSFRQGGEKLFF
j_call: TRBJ2-7; clone_size: -; d_call: -; v_call: TRBV9; cdr3_nt: TGTGCCAGCAGCGCCCAGGGAAAGCCCGGCTACGAGCAGTACTTC; cdr3_aa: CASSAQGKPGYEQYF
j_call: TRBJ2-2; clone_size: -; d_call: -; v_call: TRBV6-1; cdr3_nt: TGTGCCAGCAGTGAAGCGCGAACTACCTACACCGGGGAGCTGTTTTTT; cdr3_aa: CASSEARTTYTGELFF
j_call: TRBJ1-2; clone_size: few; d_call: -; v_call: TRBV6-1; cdr3_nt: TGTGCCAGCAGTGAAGCTAGGGGGATATCTTATGGCTACACCTTC; cdr3_aa: CASSEARGISYGYTF
j_call: TRBJ2-1; clone_size: -; d_call: TRBD2; v_call: TRBV27; cdr3_nt: TGTGCCAGCAGTGAACTAGCGGGAATATACAATGAGCAGTTCTTC; cdr3_aa: CASSELAGIYNEQFF
j_call: TRBJ2-7; clone_size: few; d_call: TRBD1; v_call: TRBV28; cdr3_nt: TGTGCCAGCAGGGTGGAGGGGGGACAGGGCGCCTACGAGCAGTACTTC; cdr3_aa: CASRVEGGQGAYEQYF
j_call: TRBJ1-4; clone_size: -; d_call: TRBD1; v_call: TRBV7-8; cdr3_nt: TGTGCCAGCAGCCCCCACGTAACCGGGACAGGGGGTGAAAAACTGTTTTTT; cdr3_aa: CASSPHVTGTGGEKLFF
j_call: TRBJ1-1; clone_size: -; d_call: -; v_call: TRBV11-2; cdr3_nt: TGTGCCAGCAGCTTAGATTACGGGATCTCTGAAGCTTTCTTT; cdr3_aa: CASSLDYGISEAFF
j_call: TRBJ1-1; clone_size: -; d_call: TRBD1; v_call: TRBV27; cdr3_nt: TGTGCCAGCAGTTTAAGACAGGGGCGTGGGACTGAAGCTTTCTTT; cdr3_aa: CASSLRQGRGTEAFF
j_call: TRBJ2-3; clone_size: -; d_call: -; v_call: TRBV5-1; cdr3_nt: TGCGCCAGCAGCTTGGCTAGCACAGATACGCAGTATTTT; cdr3_aa: CASSLASTDTQYF
j_call: TRBJ2-1; clone_size: -; d_call: TRBD2; v_call: TRBV5-1; cdr3_nt: TGCGCCAGCAGCTTGTTTGGCGGGAGCTCCGATGAGCAGTTCTTC; cdr3_aa: CASSLFGGSSDEQFF
j_call: TRBJ2-2; clone_size: -; d_call: -; v_call: TRBV19; cdr3_nt: TGTGCCAGTAGTATAGGTGGGGGCTCCAACACCGGGGAGCTGTTTTTT; cdr3_aa: CASSIGGGSNTGELFF
j_call: TRBJ2-3; clone_size: -; d_call: TRBD1; v_call: TRBV5-4; cdr3_nt: TGTGCCAGCAGCTCGCGACAGGGGGGAAGGACAGATACGCAGTATTTT; cdr3_aa: CASSSRQGGRTDTQYF
j_call: TRBJ1-5; clone_size: -; d_call: -; v_call: TRBV28; cdr3_nt: TGTGCCAGCAGTTTATCGGTTAGCAATCAGCCCCAGCATTTT; cdr3_aa: CASSLSVSNQPQHF
j_call: TRBJ2-1; clone_size: -; d_call: -; v_call: TRBV4-3; cdr3_nt: TGCGCCAGCAGCCAAGCCATCACAGGGAACGGTGAGCAGTTCTTC; cdr3_aa: CASSQAITGNGEQFF
j_call: TRBJ2-6; clone_size: -; d_call: -; v_call: TRBV4-1; cdr3_nt: TGCGCCAGCAGCCAAGAAATTTTAGGGCGGGCCTCTGGGGCCAACGTCCTGACTTTC; cdr3_aa: CASSQEILGRASGANVLTF
j_call: TRBJ1-1; clone_size: -; d_call: -; v_call: TRBV19; cdr3_nt: TGTGCCAGTAGTATAATGGATGCGATGAACACTGAAGCTTTCTTT; cdr3_aa: CASSIMDAMNTEAFF
j_call: TRBJ2-1; clone_size: -; d_call: -; v_call: TRBV9; cdr3_nt: TGTGCCAGCAGCGTAGGGCCGGGGGAGCAGTTCTTC; cdr3_aa: CASSVGPGEQFF
j_call: TRBJ2-1; clone_size: -; d_call: -; v_call: TRBV28; cdr3_nt: TGTGCCAGCAGTCGGGGGGCAATCTCCTACAATGAGCAGTTCTTC; cdr3_aa: CASSRGAISYNEQFF
j_call: TRBJ1-4; clone_size: medium-sized; d_call: TRBD1; v_call: TRBV5-1; cdr3_nt: TGCGCCAGCAGTAGACAGGGAGATGAAAAACTGTTTTTT; cdr3_aa: CASSRQGDEKLFF
j_call: TRBJ1-5; clone_size: -; d_call: -; v_call: TRBV19; cdr3_nt: TGTGCCAGTAGGGCCTTGGGACATTCTAGCAATCAGCCCCAGCATTTT; cdr3_aa: CASRALGHSSNQPQHF
j_call: TRBJ1-1; clone_size: once; d_call: -; v_call: TRBV28; cdr3_nt: TGTGCCAGCAGTTTAGCCGGGAGGACTGAAGCTTTCTTT; cdr3_aa: CASSLAGRTEAFF
j_call: TRBJ2-7; clone_size: once; d_call: -; v_call: TRBV30; cdr3_nt: TGTGCCTGGAGCAAAAAAACCGGGACACCGAGCTCCTACGAGCAGTACTTC; cdr3_aa: CAWSKKTGTPSSYEQYF
j_call: TRBJ2-2; clone_size: -; d_call: TRBD2; v_call: TRBV28; cdr3_nt: TGTGCCAGTTCCCGGACTAGCGAACTCCACACCGGGGAGCTGTTTTTT; cdr3_aa: CASSRTSELHTGELFF
j_call: TRBJ1-2; clone_size: once; d_call: -; v_call: TRBV30; cdr3_nt: TGTGCCTGGAATTTTTCGGGGGGCCCGGGGGGCTACACCTTC; cdr3_aa: CAWNFSGGPGGYTF
j_call: TRBJ2-2; clone_size: -; d_call: TRBD1; v_call: TRBV6-5; cdr3_nt: TGTGCCAGCAGTAAATCAAGGGGGCCCGGGGAGCTGTTTTTT; cdr3_aa: CASSKSRGPGELFF
j_call: TRBJ2-1; clone_size: -; d_call: -; v_call: TRBV4-1; cdr3_nt: TGCGCCAGCAGCCAATTACGAGCGGCGAGCTCCTACAATGAGCAGTTCTTC; cdr3_aa: CASSQLRAASSYNEQFF
j_call: TRBJ1-1; clone_size: -; d_call: -; v_call: TRBV5-1; cdr3_nt: TGCGCCAGCAGCTTAGGAGGTTTCAACACTGAAGCTTTCTTT; cdr3_aa: CASSLGGFNTEAFF
j_call: TRBJ1-2; clone_size: -; d_call: -; v_call: TRBV4-2; cdr3_nt: TGTGCCAGCAGCTCACCGCAGCCGGTGATTGGCTACACCTTC; cdr3_aa: CASSSPQPVIGYTF
j_call: TRBJ1-2; clone_size: -; d_call: -; v_call: TRBV28; cdr3_nt: TGTGCCAGCAGTCCCGACGGGAACTATGGCTACACCTTC; cdr3_aa: CASSPDGNYGYTF
j_call: TRBJ1-4; clone_size: -; d_call: TRBD1; v_call: TRBV6-1; cdr3_nt: TGTGCCAGCAGTGACGTAGGACAGGCTAATGAAAAACTGTTTTTT; cdr3_aa: CASSDVGQANEKLFF
j_call: TRBJ1-4; clone_size: few; d_call: TRBD1; v_call: TRBV28; cdr3_nt: TGTGCCAGCAGCCGGGGACAGGGTAGAGAAAAACTGTTTTTT; cdr3_aa: CASSRGQGREKLFF
j_call: TRBJ2-5; clone_size: medium-sized; d_call: TRBD1; v_call: TRBV7-9; cdr3_nt: TGTGCCAGCAGCTCCAATGACAGGGGCGAACGTGAGACCCAGTACTTC; cdr3_aa: CASSSNDRGERETQYF